This TCR beta chain appears in the sequencing data of a study of response to subunit inactivated influenza vaccine. Study-level results: Each seasonal flu vaccination may recruit only limited new T cells, authors suggested.

This CDR3 comprises 13 residues. Deletions cut 6 bases from V and 4 bases from J, with 12 bases between. In germline, CDR1 is LGHDT, CDR2 YNNKEL (reference sequence). As regards this clonotype: Its antigen is as yet unknown.

TCRdb itself ran the RT-PCR reads through MiXCR, one entry per CDR3 protein. The sample records over 400,000 distinct CDR3 sequences, 10% to 15% being singletons. The sequenced sample was PBMCs from blood, obtained 45 days after vaccination. The chain recombines TRBV3-1 with TRBJ1-1; D is uncertain. The clonotype originates from a man over 45 who received an inactivated influenza vaccine. CDR3 loop: CASRSTPGTEAFF. The CDR3, as DNA: TGTGCCAGCAGATCGACCCCCGGCACTGAAGCTTTCTTT.